The 25 T cell receptor beta chains reported below all come from one sample, sequenced in a study of a mutant IDH1 vaccine in newly diagnosed glioma. Their antigen targets remain unknown. Only in-frame clones appear in the TCRdb table, and some are missing; sequencing was by immunoSEQ multiplex PCR. Of approximately 60,000 clones in the sample, 75% to 90% were seen once. Described time point: week 47, end of study. Each vaccine dose was 300 ug of mutant IDH1 20-mer peptide, with topical imiquimod. This sample comprised PBMCs, obtained from a glioma patient whose treatment included an IDH1 peptide vaccine. The receptor source for this set is a woman aged 45-65 years with glioma.

The chain is built from TRBV9 and TRBJ1-3; TRBD1 agrees at 8 bases. V was clipped by 4 bases and J by 6 bases; unmatched bases: 6. The CDR3 runs to 14 residues. The germline gives CDR1 SGDLS, CDR2 YYNGEE. The CDR3 region is CASSQGQAENTIYF. DNA of the CDR3: TGTGCCAGCAGCCAGGGACAGGCTGAAAACACCATATATTTT. Full variable domain (outside the CDR3, taken from reference TRBV9 and TRBJ1-3): DSGVTQTPKHLITATGQRVTLRCSPRSGDLSVYWYQQSLDQGLQFLIQYYNGEERAKGNILERFSAQQFPDLHSELNLSSLELGDSALYFCASSQGQAENTIYFGEGSWLTVV.

V and J are TRBV7-2 and TRBJ2-3, with 8 bases identical to TRBD2. The CDR3 length is 16 residues. The V and J ends lost 4 bases and 2 bases, in that order; junction bases with no gene match: 8. Germline loops: CDR1 SGHTA, CDR2 FQGNSA. CDR3 region: CASSYILAGLTDTQYF. CDR3 in DNA: TGTGCCAGCAGCTACATCTTAGCGGGGCTCACAGATACGCAGTATTTT.

The rearrangement links TRBV5-4 to TRBJ2-5, with D possibly matching TRBD1 (5 bases). The CDR3 spans 15 residues. Germline V lookup: CDR1 SGHNT, CDR2 YYREEE (reference sequence). V was clipped by 3 bases and J by 2 bases, with 14 bases between them. The CDR3 spells CASSSLQGAQETQYF. The CDR3 DNA sequence: TGTGCCAGCAGCTCCCTCCAAGGGGCTCAAGAGACCCAGTACTTC.

The J gene is TRBJ2-5, the V gene TRBV7-2; 13 bases line up with TRBD2. Germline-derived CDR1 and CDR2 are SGHTA and FQGNSA. This CDR3 contains 15 residues. Trimming took 5 bases from V and 5 from J; bases not matched to a gene: 5. CDR3 nucleotide sequence: TGTGCCAGCAGCGTAAGGACTAGCGGGGGCGAGACCCAGTACTTC. It translates to CASSVRTSGGETQYF.

The chain is built from TRBV25-1 and TRBJ2-7, with D maybe TRBD1 (5 bases). V lost 2 bases to trimming and J lost 6 bases, with 11 bases between them. CDR3 length: 13 amino acids. Germline CDR1 MGHDK, CDR2 SYGVNS. In DNA, the CDR3 is TGTGCCAGCAGTGAAGGGGCTAGGGGCGAGCAGTACTTC. This codes for CASSEGARGEQYF.

The CDR3 sequence is CASTLRWRGGGSQEQFF. As DNA, the CDR3 is TGTGCCAGCACTCTTAGGTGGCGGGGGGGAGGCTCTCAGGAGCAGTTCTTC. V gene TRBV6-8 combines with J gene TRBJ2-1, with 9 bases fitting TRBD2. The V and J ends lost 7 bases and 10 bases, in that order; junction bases with no gene match: 20. CDR1 and CDR2 from the germline V gene are MNHGY and SAAAGT. CDR3 length: 17 residues.

This clone was observed a handful of times. This chain links TRBV2 with TRBJ2-5, with 11 nucleotides matching TRBD2. The CDR3 totals 15 residues. Germline V gene sequence: CDR1 SNHLY, CDR2 FYNNEI. The J segment lost 5 bases and the V segment lost 6 bases, leaving 8 bases of the junction unmatched. The CDR3 reads CASRVAGGPRETQYF. CDR3 coding DNA: TGTGCCAGCAGAGTAGCGGGGGGGCCGAGGGAGACCCAGTACTTC.

By frequency in the sample, this clone is medium-sized. The chain employs TRBV19 and TRBJ1-1; TRBD1 might be the D (6 bases). The CDR3 totals 15 residues. Trimming took off 5 bases at V and 5 bases at J, with 18 bases between the two ends. Looked up from germline, CDR1 is LNHDA and CDR2 is SQIVND (reference sequence). The CDR3 DNA reads TGTGCCAGTAGTCCCCTCGGGGGCGCGGGGACTGAAGCTTTCTTT. Protein: CASSPLGGAGTEAFF.

The chain carries TRBV28 and TRBJ2-7, with D tentatively TRBD1 (5 bases). V was cut by 8 bases and J by 3 bases, with 20 bases left in between. Germline V gives CDR1 MDHEN, CDR2 SYDVKM. There are 15 residues in the CDR3. As DNA, the CDR3 is TGTGCCAGCGGTCCGGCGGCAGGGCCTCTCTACGAGCAGTACTTC. This sequence encodes CASGPAAGPLYEQYF. The full variable domain, completed using reference TRBV28 and TRBJ2-7, is DVKVTQSSRYLVKRTGEKVFLECVQDMDHENMFWYRQDPGLGLRLIYFSYDVKMKEKGDIPEGYSVSREKKERFSLILESASTNQTSMYLCASGPAAGPLYEQYFGPGTRLTVT.

The CDR3 DNA is TGCAGCGTTGATCGAGCTAGCGGGGGCGATGAGCAGTTCTTC. Encoded protein: CSVDRASGGDEQFF. This chain connects TRBV29-1 to TRBJ2-1; 10 bases fit TRBD2. CDR1 is SQVTM, CDR2 ANQGSEA, per germline. This CDR3 has 14 amino acids. After removal of 3 bases from V and 8 bases from J, the junction contained 7 bases not matched to a gene.

V is TRBV5-1 and J is TRBJ2-2; 8 nucleotides line up with TRBD2. CDR3 length: 15 residues. The J segment lost 3 bases and the V segment lost 3 bases, leaving 4 bases of the junction unmatched. Germline CDR1 SGHRS, CDR2 YFSETQ. In nucleotides, the CDR3 is TGCGCCAGCAGCTCCGGACTAGCTGACACCGGGGAGCTGTTTTTT. This codes for CASSSGLADTGELFF.

The chain joins TRBV9 to TRBJ2-3, with 12 bases that match TRBD2. Germline V gives CDR1 SGDLS, CDR2 YYNGEE. J lost 0 bases, V lost 0 bases, and 8 bases had no gene match. The CDR3 contains 19 residues. CDR3 bases: TGTGCCAGCAGCGTAGGTCCGAGACTAGCGGGGGCGAGCACAGATACGCAGTATTTT. This sequence encodes CASSVGPRLAGASTDTQYF.

This sequence joins TRBV19 and TRBJ2-5; D is perhaps TRBD1 or TRBD2 (5 bases each). This CDR3 comprises 12 residues. Between the trimmed V and J ends, which lost 9 bases and 4 bases, there was a span of 12 bases. From germline, CDR1 is LNHDA and CDR2 SQIVND (reference sequence). The DNA of the CDR3 is TGTGCCAGCCGGGACCCCTCAGAGACCCAGTACTTC. Its protein product is CASRDPSETQYF.

The chain couples TRBV19 to TRBJ1-1; 10 positions agree with TRBD1. CDR3 length: 15 amino acids. V gave up 2 bases and J gave up 4 bases; unmatched junction bases: 4. The germline V gene encodes CDR1 LNHDA and CDR2 SQIVND (reference sequence). CDR3 sequence: CASSIKRTGGTEAFF. The CDR3 DNA sequence: TGTGCCAGTAGTATAAAGCGGACAGGGGGCACTGAAGCTTTCTTT.

This sequence joins TRBV6-6 and TRBJ2-7; D is possibly TRBD2 (6 bases). The V end lost 6 bases, the J end lost 6 bases, and 18 bases lay between the germline ends. Germline assignment: CDR1 MNHNY and CDR2 SVGAGI (reference sequence). This CDR3 is built from 14 residues. The CDR3 sequence is CASSGAGSLGEQYF. CDR3 nucleotides: TGTGCCAGCAGCGGGGCGGGGAGTCTGGGCGAGCAGTACTTC.

The V and J genes are TRBV5-4 and TRBJ1-6, with D tentatively TRBD1 (5 bases). The CDR3 covers 15 residues. Germline values: CDR1 SGHNT, CDR2 YYREEE (reference sequence). Trimming took off 5 bases at V and 7 bases at J, with 16 bases between the two ends. The CDR3 DNA sequence: TGTGCCAGCAGTCCAGGAGGGGAAAAGAATTCACCCCTCCACTTT. Its translation is CASSPGGEKNSPLHF.

The chain has TRBV6-6 and TRBJ1-3; D is undetermined. The CDR3 is made up of 13 amino acids. CDR1 is MNHNY, CDR2 SVGAGI, per germline (reference sequence). V was clipped by 1 base and J by 0 bases, with 1 base between them. CDR3 sequence reads: CASSYFSGNTIYF. CDR3 nucleotides: TGTGCCAGCAGTTACTTCTCTGGAAACACCATATATTTT.

The V gene is TRBV14, the J gene TRBJ1-5; D gene uncertain. The CDR3 contains 8 residues. V lost 8 bases and J 14 bases, leaving 7 bases between the germline ends. Germline lookup yields CDR1 SGHDN and CDR2 FVKESK. CDR3 residues: CASGKKHF. CDR3 nucleotide sequence: TGTGCCAGCGGCAAGAAGCATTTT.

The chain joins TRBV4-2 to TRBJ1-3, with D unresolved. This CDR3 spans 14 amino acids. Trimming took 2 bases from V and 4 from J, leaving 9 bases between them. Per germline, CDR1 LGHNA and CDR2 YNFKEQ. This CDR3 reads CASSQTQVGNTIYF. CDR3 nucleotide sequence: TGTGCCAGCAGCCAAACCCAGGTGGGAAACACCATATATTTT.

This chain links TRBV27 with TRBJ2-6; the D is unclear. Trimming left V 7 bases short and J 2 bases short, with 9 bases between. Germline V gene data show CDR1 as MNHEY and CDR2 as SMNVEV (reference sequence). CDR3 length equals 14 residues. CDR3 DNA sequence: TGTGCCAGCAATTCGGCTCCTGGGGCCAACGTCCTGACTTTC. As protein: CASNSAPGANVLTF. The variable domain in full, with the rest retrieved from reference TRBV27 and TRBJ2-6, is EAQVTQNPRYLITVTGKKLTVTCSQNMNHEYMSWYRQDPGLGLRQIYYSMNVEVTDKGDVPEGYKVSRKEKRNFPLILESPSPNQTSLYFCASNSAPGANVLTFGAGSRLTVL.

This chain uses TRBV6-1 with TRBJ1-4; 8 bases fit TRBD1. Unmatched junction bases numbered 4, after V lost 0 bases and J lost 7 bases. The germline V gene encodes CDR1 MNHNS and CDR2 SASEGT. CDR3 length: 15 residues. For the CDR3, the DNA is TGTGCCAGCAGTGAAGCGGGACAGGCTCCTGAAAAACTGTTTTTT. This translates into CASSEAGQAPEKLFF.

The chain recombines TRBV7-2 with TRBJ2-7; the D gene is possibly TRBD2 (6 bases). The germline V gene encodes CDR1 SGHTA and CDR2 FQGNSA. The CDR3 loop spans 16 amino acids. Trimming cost V 4 bases and J 0 bases, with 16 bases left between them. In nucleotides, the CDR3 is TGTGCCAGCAGCTCCTTCCCGGAGGGACCCTCCTACGAGCAGTACTTC. It yields the protein CASSSFPEGPSYEQYF.

The chain couples TRBV6-4 to TRBJ2-2, with D uncertain. CDR1 and CDR2 from the germline V gene are MRHNA and SNTAGT. Between the trimmed V and J ends, which lost 2 bases and 1 base, there was a span of 2 bases. The CDR3 length is 13 residues. Written as DNA, the CDR3 is TGTGCCAGCAGTGACAGGAACACCGGGGAGCTGTTTTTT. This encodes CASSDRNTGELFF.

The rearrangement links TRBV9 to TRBJ1-5; the D gene is possibly TRBD1 (5 bases). CDR1 and CDR2 from the germline V gene are SGDLS and YYNGEE. V lost 0 bases to trimming and J lost 1 base, with 8 bases between them. CDR3 length equals 15 residues. The CDR3 DNA is TGTGCCAGCAGCGTAGACGGGGGAAGCAATCAGCCCCAGCATTTT. It is translated as CASSVDGGSNQPQHF. The entire variable domain, with the rest obtained from reference TRBV9 and TRBJ1-5, is as follows: DSGVTQTPKHLITATGQRVTLRCSPRSGDLSVYWYQQSLDQGLQFLIQYYNGEERAKGNILERFSAQQFPDLHSELNLSSLELGDSALYFCASSVDGGSNQPQHFGDGTRLSIL.

The chain uses TRBV4-2 and TRBJ1-1, with D maybe TRBD1 (6 bases). CDR3 size: 15 residues. Germline CDR1 is LGHNA and CDR2 is YNFKEQ. V was trimmed by 1 base and J by 1 base, leaving 10 bases between them. The CDR3 reads CASSQAGAENTEAFF. CDR3 bases: TGTGCCAGCAGCCAAGCAGGGGCCGAGAACACTGAAGCTTTCTTT.